This TCR beta chain is drawn from a study of shared clonotypes between healthy human individuals. Notes on the study in general: Sharing across several donors was seen in 4% to 6.5% of naive CD4 clonotypes.

Germline V gene data show CDR1 as SGHRS and CDR2 as YFSETQ. This CDR3 spans 19 amino acids. V was clipped by 9 bases and J by 6 bases, with 33 bases between them. For this clone: Its antigen is not known.

Assay: immunoSEQ multiplex PCR; the TCRdb copy retains only in-frame clones and omits some. The table has around 640,000 clones, roughly 96% seen once; the top ten hold more than 0.085%. Naive CD8 cells lacked CD45RO and underwent positive selection for CCR7, leaving out terminally differentiated effector memory CD45RA+ cells. This rearrangement joins TRBV5-1 to TRBJ2-2, with D possibly being TRBD1 (6 bases). This clonotype was obtained from a woman aged 25-40 years in good health. Sequencing was carried out using naive CD8+ T cells sorted from blood. The CDR3 region has the DNA TGCGCCAAATTCAGCTACAACCCGACAGGCACCATAGTCTCCGGGGAGCTGTTTTTT. Translation: CAKFSYNPTGTIVSGELFF.